The clone carrying this TCR beta chain has ten or more counts. The germline V gene has CDR1 MNHEY and CDR2 SMNVEV (reference sequence). CDR3 length equals 15 residues. V dropped 2 bases and J dropped 1 base, with 11 bases sitting between them. Arm-PCR of CDR3 regions with iRepertoire HTBI primers generated TCR beta libraries. TCRdb redid the calling of the multiplex PCR reads with MiXCR, one entry per CDR3 protein. The sample shows approximately 400,000 distinct CDR3 sequences, just under 15% of them seen only once. Specified time point: newly diagnosed GD, antithyroid drugs for less than 3 months. There was RNA extracted from PBMCs, and the TCR library was made from it. This record belongs to a study of regulatory T cells in long-lasting Graves disease. These records were also assigned to another study, of T cells in Graves' hyperthyroidism and ophthalmopathy.

The sequences come from peripheral blood mononuclear cells (PBMCs), collected at new diagnosis, from a patient treated with antithyroid drugs. The genes are TRBV27 and TRBJ1-1; D unclear. The clonotype was recovered from a woman aged 25 to 39 with Graves disease. CDR3 nucleotide sequence: TGTGCCAGCAGTTTAAGTCCCCTAGGGAACACTGAAGCTTTCTTT. Encoded protein: CASSLSPLGNTEAFF.